These 11 T cell receptor beta chains were all obtained from the same sample, sequenced in a study of shared clonotypes between healthy human individuals. Clones were read by immunoSEQ multiplex PCR, and TCRdb kept only the in-frame ones, dropping some. The table lists around 2.3 million clones, more than 90% of them singletons. Sequencing was done on a sample of naive CD4+ T cells sorted from blood. The sample's subset: CD45RA+ positively selected. These TCRs come from a man between 18 and 35 years old in good health.

The rearrangement links TRBV6-5 to TRBJ2-7, with TRBD1 matching over 12 bases. The V segment lost 2 bases and the J segment 5 bases; nucleotides outside the gene matches: 4. Per the germline V gene, CDR1 is MNHEY and CDR2 is SVGAGI. The CDR3 covers 15 residues. CDR3 region: CASSYRGTGGHEQYF. The DNA of the CDR3 is TGTGCCAGCAGTTACAGGGGGACAGGGGGCCACGAGCAGTACTTC.

V usage is TRBV11-2 and J usage is TRBJ2-4; D might be TRBD1 (6 bases). Germline CDR1 reads SGHAT; CDR2 reads FQNNGV. The length of the CDR3 is 15 residues. Trimming pared 0 bases from V and 7 bases from J, leaving 13 bases between. For the CDR3, the DNA is TGTGCCAGCAGCTTAGATCCTACAGGGTTGAACATTCAGTACTTC. Translation gives CASSLDPTGLNIQYF.

The J gene is TRBJ2-3, the V gene TRBV6-5; D is ambiguous. V was shortened by 5 bases and J by 2 bases, with 5 bases between the two germline ends. Germline V gives CDR1 MNHEY, CDR2 SVGAGI. This CDR3 has 12 residues. The CDR3 bases are TGTGCCAGCAGTCAGAACACAGATACGCAGTATTTT. Encoded protein: CASSQNTDTQYF.

With respect to this clone: Mismatch with germline at one junction end may stem from a read error. The rearrangement uses TRBV30 and TRBJ2-7; a possible D gene is TRBD2 (7 bases). The CDR3 spans 11 residues. The germline V gene has CDR1 GTSNPN and CDR2 SVGIG (reference sequence). The CDR3 is CAWSSGGPAIF. The CDR3 DNA reads TGTGCCTGGAGCTCCGGGGGGCCCGCCATCTTC. Based on the CDR3 plus reference TRBV30 and TRBJ2-7, the full variable domain is SQTIHQWPATLVQPVGSPLSLECTVEGTSNPNLYWYRQAAGRGLQLLFYSVGIGQISSEVPQNLSASRPQDRQFILSSKKLLLSDSGFYLCAWSSGGPAIFGPGTRLTVT.

J is TRBJ1-5 and V is TRBV5-1, with D perhaps matching TRBD1 (5 bases). This CDR3 has 15 amino acids. The germline V and J ends were trimmed by 5 bases and 1 base, with 13 bases remaining between them. Germline assignment: CDR1 SGHRS and CDR2 YFSETQ. CDR3 region: CASRGTPSSNQPQHF. In DNA form, the CDR3 reads TGCGCCAGCAGAGGGACCCCCTCCAGCAATCAGCCCCAGCATTTT.

This clone was counted a few times. The rearrangement uses TRBV7-2 and TRBJ1-3; weak D call: TRBD1 (6 bases). The CDR3 consists of 14 residues. Germline-derived CDR1 and CDR2 are SGHTA and FQGNSA. V was trimmed by 7 bases and J by 0 bases, leaving 10 bases between them. The CDR3 DNA reads as TGTGCCAGCACCAGAGGGGGCTCTGGAAACACCATATATTTT. Amino acid sequence: CASTRGGSGNTIYF.

The gene calls are TRBV28 and TRBJ2-5; D ambiguous. The CDR3 contains 10 residues. The germline V gene encodes CDR1 MDHEN and CDR2 SYDVKM. V gave up 8 bases and J gave up 5 bases, with 6 bases separating them. CDR3 nucleotides: TGTGCCAGCGGGGTGGAGACCCAGTACTTC. Residues: CASGVETQYF.

V and J are TRBV6-5 and TRBJ2-7; D remains unclear. Trimming removed 4 bases at V and 1 base at J, with 11 bases between. The CDR3 spans 14 residues. The germline CDR1 and CDR2 sequences are MNHEY and SVGAGI. The CDR3 region has the DNA TGTGCCAGCAGTTTAGGCAGAGCATCCTACGAGCAGTACTTC. Protein product: CASSLGRASYEQYF.

The CDR3 DNA reads as TGCGCCAGCAGCCAAGAATCCCGGGGCGAGCAGTACTTC. Residues: CASSQESRGEQYF. This chain connects TRBV4-1 to TRBJ2-7; TRBD2 might be the D (5 bases). Germline V lookup: CDR1 MGHRA, CDR2 YSYEKL. The ends were cut back, 0 bases at V and 6 bases at J, with 9 bases in the middle. The CDR3 runs to 13 residues.

In regard to this clone: Additional DNA sequences in this sample encode the identical CDR3. The V and J genes are TRBV7-6 and TRBJ2-7, with 9 bases identical to TRBD1. Germline values: CDR1 SGHVS, CDR2 FNYEAQ. Trimming removed 6 bases from V and 1 base from J; junction bases left unmatched: 4. The CDR3 length is 14 residues. The CDR3, as DNA: TGTGCCAGCAGTCGACAGGGGGGATCCTACGAGCAGTACTTC. Translation gives CASSRQGGSYEQYF.

In the case of this clone: Other DNA sequences in this sample translate to the same CDR3. V and J are TRBV14 and TRBJ1-2, with a weak D call TRBD1 (5 bases). The CDR3 runs 11 residues. Between the trimmed V and J ends, which lost 3 bases and 6 bases, there was a span of 5 bases. Per germline, CDR1 SGHDN and CDR2 FVKESK. The CDR3 reads CASSQGHGYTF. In DNA, the CDR3 is TGTGCCAGCAGCCAGGGGCATGGCTACACCTTC.